This is a list of T cell receptor beta chains from one sample in a study of shared clonotypes between healthy human individuals. Using immunoSEQ multiplex PCR, the repertoire was profiled, and TCRdb retains in-frame clones only, with some absent. The sample contains over 700,000 clones, 55% to 75% of which appear only once. The sample taken for sequencing was memory CD4+ T cells sorted from blood. The receptors shown here come from a woman between 25 and 40 years old in good health. Each CDR3 is given with its conserved first and last residue. D genes are given only for firm matches. Clone size is stated in some rows and not others, as once, few, many or a class when expanded.

D: NA; size: NA; V: TRBV28; J: TRBJ1-3; DNA: TGTGCCAGCAGTTCTGGAGGACGTGCCAACACCATATATTTT; CDR3: CASSSGGRANTIYF
D: TRBD1; size: NA; V: TRBV15; J: TRBJ2-1; DNA: TGTGCCACCCAAAAGGGGGGACAGGGGGCGCACAATGAGCAGTTCTTC; CDR3: CATQKGGQGAHNEQFF
D: NA; size: few; V: TRBV19; J: TRBJ1-4; DNA: TGTGCCAGTAGCCCGACAACCGGTCAGGAAAAACTGTTTTTT; CDR3: CASSPTTGQEKLFF
D: TRBD2; size: NA; V: TRBV5-1; J: TRBJ2-3; DNA: TGCGCCAGCGCAGCAAATGGAGCGGGAGGGCAAGATACGCAGTATTTT; CDR3: CASAANGAGGQDTQYF
D: NA; size: many; V: TRBV5-4; J: TRBJ2-7; DNA: TGTGCCAGCAGCTTGGCCGGCGGGACCCACGAGCAGTACTTC; CDR3: CASSLAGGTHEQYF
D: NA; size: once; V: TRBV7-6; J: TRBJ1-1; DNA: TGTGCCAGCAGAATTGACAGTAGTTCCACTGAAGCTTTCTTT; CDR3: CASRIDSSSTEAFF
D: NA; size: NA; V: TRBV7-9; J: TRBJ2-7; DNA: TGTGCCAGCAGCTTAGGTGGCGCCGTGAGCGAGCAGTACTTC; CDR3: CASSLGGAVSEQYF
D: NA; size: NA; V: TRBV7-9; J: TRBJ1-2; DNA: TGTGCCAGCAGCCGAGGGAACAGGGTCCGCGAGGGCTACACCTTC; CDR3: CASSRGNRVREGYTF
D: TRBD1; size: few; V: TRBV5-1; J: TRBJ2-7; DNA: TGCGCCAGCAGCCCCGGGACAGATTTTTTGGAGCAGTACTTC; CDR3: CASSPGTDFLEQYF
D: TRBD1; size: NA; V: TRBV5-1; J: TRBJ2-3; DNA: TGCGCCAGCAGCTTACAGGGGGCAGGAGATACGCAGTATTTT; CDR3: CASSLQGAGDTQYF
D: NA; size: NA; V: TRBV6-6; J: TRBJ1-1; DNA: TGTGCCAGCAGTCGGACAGTGAACACTGAAGCTTTCTTT; CDR3: CASSRTVNTEAFF
D: TRBD1; size: NA; V: TRBV29-1; J: TRBJ1-2; DNA: TGCAGCGTTATGGGACAGCTCTTAAATGGCTACACCTTC; CDR3: CSVMGQLLNGYTF
D: TRBD2; size: NA; V: TRBV2; J: TRBJ2-1; DNA: TGTGCCAGCAGTGGGTCTAAACTAGCGGGTTACAATGAGCAGTTCTTC; CDR3: CASSGSKLAGYNEQFF
D: NA; size: NA; V: TRBV6-6; J: TRBJ2-5; DNA: TGTGCCAGCAGGTTGGGGGGCCAAGAGACCCAGTACTTC; CDR3: CASRLGGQETQYF
D: NA; size: NA; V: TRBV28; J: TRBJ1-1; DNA: TGTGCCAGCAGACGCCCGGGCGGGATGAACACTGAAGCTTTCTTT; CDR3: CASRRPGGMNTEAFF
D: NA; size: few; V: TRBV9; J: TRBJ1-1; DNA: TGTGCCAGCAGTCGTAGTATGACAACCGAAGCTTTCTTT; CDR3: CASSRSMTTEAFF
D: NA; size: NA; V: TRBV6-6; J: TRBJ1-5; DNA: TGTGCCAGTCGACCCCCGGACGGTGGGAGCAATCAGCCCCAGCATTTT; CDR3: CASRPPDGGSNQPQHF
D: TRBD2; size: NA; V: TRBV11-2; J: TRBJ2-1; DNA: TGTGCCAGCAGCTTAGGCCAGGGAGGGCACAATGAGCAGTTCTTC; CDR3: CASSLGQGGHNEQFF
D: TRBD1; size: NA; V: TRBV19; J: TRBJ1-5; DNA: TGTGCCAGTAGTACGACAGGGAATAGCAATCAGCCCCAGCATTTT; CDR3: CASSTTGNSNQPQHF
D: NA; size: NA; V: TRBV18; J: TRBJ2-5; DNA: TGTGCCAGCTCACAGACAGCCCAAGAGACCCAGTACTTC; CDR3: CASSQTAQETQYF
D: NA; size: NA; V: TRBV5-1; J: TRBJ2-3; DNA: TGCGCCAGCAGCTTTATCGACACAGATACGCAGTATTTT; CDR3: CASSFIDTDTQYF
D: NA; size: once; V: TRBV11-2; J: TRBJ1-1; DNA: TGTGCCAGCAGCTTAGCTGGGGGTGGGTACACTGAAGCTTTCTTT; CDR3: CASSLAGGGYTEAFF
D: TRBD2; size: NA; V: TRBV14; J: TRBJ2-1; DNA: TGTGCCAGCAGCCGGGTAACTAGCGGGAGAACGTCCTACAATGAGCAGTTCTTC; CDR3: CASSRVTSGRTSYNEQFF
D: NA; size: NA; V: TRBV2; J: TRBJ1-5; DNA: TGTGCCAGCAGGGTCGACAGACAGTCCCATCAGCCCCAGCATTTT; CDR3: CASRVDRQSHQPQHF
D: TRBD1; size: NA; V: TRBV27; J: TRBJ2-7; DNA: TGTGCCAGCGGACGACAGGGGTTCTACGAGCAGTACTTC; CDR3: CASGRQGFYEQYF
D: NA; size: NA; V: TRBV29-1; J: TRBJ2-5; DNA: TGCAGCGTTGAAGACCCCTCCCGTTTCAAGACCCAGTACTTC; CDR3: CSVEDPSRFKTQYF
D: TRBD1; size: NA; V: TRBV2; J: TRBJ2-7; DNA: TGTGCCAGCAGTTATACAGGGGGTGAGCAGTACTTC; CDR3: CASSYTGGEQYF
D: NA; size: NA; V: TRBV27; J: TRBJ2-7; DNA: TGTGCCAGCAGTCCACAATCTACACGGAGCTCCTACGAGCAGTACTTT; CDR3: CASSPQSTRSSYEQYF
D: NA; size: NA; V: TRBV5-1; J: TRBJ2-5; DNA: TGCGCCAGCAGCTTGGAATCTACCCAAGAGACCCAGTACTTC; CDR3: CASSLESTQETQYF
D: TRBD2; size: NA; V: TRBV10-3; J: TRBJ2-1; DNA: TGTGCCATCAGTGTCCCGGGACTAGCGGGAACTGAGCAGTTCTTC; CDR3: CAISVPGLAGTEQFF
D: NA; size: NA; V: TRBV18; J: TRBJ2-3; DNA: TGTGCCAGCTCACGCTCCCAAGGGGGGGCATCAGATACGCAGTATTTT; CDR3: CASSRSQGGASDTQYF
D: NA; size: NA; V: TRBV28; J: TRBJ1-5; DNA: TGTGCCAGCAGTGAGGAAGGGTTGCTTCATCAGCCCCAGCATTTT; CDR3: CASSEEGLLHQPQHF
D: NA; size: NA; V: TRBV4-2; J: TRBJ1-1; DNA: TGTGCCAGCAGCTTAATGCAGGGGAACACTGAAGCTTTCTTT; CDR3: CASSLMQGNTEAFF
D: NA; size: NA; V: TRBV6-1; J: TRBJ2-1; DNA: TGTGCCAGCAGTTATGGACCGAGCGATGAGCAGTTCTTC; CDR3: CASSYGPSDEQFF
D: NA; size: NA; V: TRBV2; J: TRBJ2-3; DNA: TGTGCCAGCAGTGATAGTCTAGGGGCAGATACGCAGTATTTT; CDR3: CASSDSLGADTQYF
D: NA; size: NA; V: TRBV6-6; J: TRBJ1-2; DNA: TGTGCCAGCAGTTATACGGAAGCTAACTATGGCTACACCTTC; CDR3: CASSYTEANYGYTF
D: TRBD2; size: many; V: TRBV27; J: TRBJ2-1; DNA: TGTGCCAGCAGACTAGCGGGGTCCATGGGGGAGCAGTTCTTC; CDR3: CASRLAGSMGEQFF
D: NA; size: NA; V: TRBV21-1; J: TRBJ1-5; DNA: TGTGCCAGCAGCAAATGTAGGGGGCTACATAGCAATCAGCCCCAGCATTTT; CDR3: CASSKCRGLHSNQPQHF
D: NA; size: NA; V: TRBV6-5; J: TRBJ1-1; DNA: TGTGCCTGCGGGAGTGGGAGGAACACTGAAGCTTTCTTT; CDR3: CACGSGRNTEAFF
D: NA; size: NA; V: TRBV9; J: TRBJ2-2; DNA: TGTGCCAGCAGCGTAGGAGGAGGGGGATGGACCGGGGAGCTGTTTTTT; CDR3: CASSVGGGGWTGELFF
D: TRBD1; size: NA; V: TRBV27; J: TRBJ2-7; DNA: TGTGCCAGCAGCTTACCGGGACAGACCTACGAGCAGTACTTC; CDR3: CASSLPGQTYEQYF
D: NA; size: NA; V: TRBV28; J: TRBJ2-7; DNA: TGTGCCAGCACCTCGGATTCATCCTACGAGCAGTACTTC; CDR3: CASTSDSSYEQYF
D: TRBD1; size: NA; V: TRBV7-9; J: TRBJ2-5; DNA: TGTGCCAGCAGCTTGGGGCAGGGGGTAGAGACCCAGTACTTC; CDR3: CASSLGQGVETQYF
D: NA; size: many; V: TRBV30; J: TRBJ2-3; DNA: TGTGCCTGCCGCCCTCTCGCGGGGCGGGCAGATACGCAGTATTTT; CDR3: CACRPLAGRADTQYF
D: NA; size: once; V: TRBV7-9; J: TRBJ1-1; DNA: TGTGCCAGCAGCTTAGCTCCCGGCGGTGAAGCTTTCTTT; CDR3: CASSLAPGGEAFF
D: NA; size: many; V: TRBV4-1; J: TRBJ1-5; DNA: TGCGCCAGCAGCCAAGATTCGAACAATCAGCCCCAGCATTTT; CDR3: CASSQDSNNQPQHF
D: NA; size: NA; V: TRBV9; J: TRBJ2-3; DNA: TGTGCCAGCAGCGTAGGTCTTGGGGCAGTTAGCACAGATACGCAGTATTTT; CDR3: CASSVGLGAVSTDTQYF
D: TRBD2; size: NA; V: TRBV29-1; J: TRBJ2-7; DNA: TGCAGCGTTCGGGCACTAGCGGCCTCCTACGAGCAGTACTTC; CDR3: CSVRALAASYEQYF
D: TRBD1; size: NA; V: TRBV5-4; J: TRBJ2-7; DNA: TGTGCCAGCCGACCGGGACAGGGAAACTACGAGCAGTACTTC; CDR3: CASRPGQGNYEQYF
D: TRBD1; size: few; V: TRBV2; J: TRBJ1-4; DNA: TGTGCCAGCAGGATAAACAGGGGTGCTAATGAAAAACTGTTTTTT; CDR3: CASRINRGANEKLFF
D: NA; size: NA; V: TRBV11-2; J: TRBJ1-1; DNA: TGTGCCAGCAGCCTTTCGCAGAACTCGAACACTGAAGCTTTCTTT; CDR3: CASSLSQNSNTEAFF
D: NA; size: once; V: TRBV9; J: TRBJ2-3; DNA: TGTGCCAGCAGCGTAGGTGGCGGGAACACAGATACGCAGTATTTT; CDR3: CASSVGGGNTDTQYF
D: TRBD1; size: NA; V: TRBV29-1; J: TRBJ2-7; DNA: TGCAGCGTCGAGACAGGGGGCTTATCGGGATACGAGCAGTACTTC; CDR3: CSVETGGLSGYEQYF
D: NA; size: NA; V: TRBV6-1; J: TRBJ2-2; DNA: TGTGCCAGCAGTGTTTTTGCAGGCTACACCGGGGAGCTGTTTTTT; CDR3: CASSVFAGYTGELFF
D: NA; size: NA; V: TRBV18; J: TRBJ2-1; DNA: TGTGCCAGCTCACCACCTTCACGTGAGCAGTTCTTC; CDR3: CASSPPSREQFF
D: TRBD1; size: NA; V: TRBV7-9; J: TRBJ1-3; DNA: TGTGCCAGCAGCCCTAGGACAGGGACCCTTTCTGGAAACACCATATATTTT; CDR3: CASSPRTGTLSGNTIYF
D: NA; size: few; V: TRBV15; J: TRBJ2-1; DNA: TGTGCCACCAGCAGAGGGGCTGTTGAGCAGTTCTTC; CDR3: CATSRGAVEQFF